Listed here is a single T cell receptor beta chain. This table comes from immunoSEQ multiplex PCR, and its TCRdb copy is limited to in-frame clones, with some not included. The table has roughly 89,000 clones, roughly 88% seen once. V was trimmed by 5 bases and J by 4 bases, leaving 14 bases between them. The germline V gene has CDR1 MGHDK and CDR2 SYGVNS. The CDR3 contains 15 residues. The sample belongs to a study of T cell responses to AZD1222 COVID-19 vaccine. The sequencing used peripheral blood, collected on day 0 of MenACWY control vaccination. The clonotype comes from an adult in good health. This chain links TRBV25-1 with TRBJ1-4; D call uncertain. CDR3 residues: CASSPRGQVNEKLFF. The CDR3 DNA is TGTGCCAGCAGTCCCCGAGGGCAGGTTAATGAAAAACTGTTTTTT. The full variable domain, its missing parts supplied by reference TRBV25-1 and TRBJ1-4, is EADIYQTPRYLVIGTGKKITLECSQTMGHDKMYWYQQDPGMELHLIHYSYGVNSTEKGDLSSESTVSRIRTEHFPLTLESARPSHTSQYLCASSPRGQVNEKLFFGSGTQLSVL.